Below, one T cell receptor beta chain is given with its context. Trimming took off 6 bases at V and 3 bases at J, with 13 bases between the two ends. CDR1 SGHRS and CDR2 YFSETQ come from the germline V gene. This CDR3 is built from 14 residues. This entry is derived from a study of shared clonotypes between healthy human individuals. Sequencing was performed with immunoSEQ multiplex PCR; in TCRdb, only in-frame clones are kept and a portion is missing. This table holds about 2.3 million clones, approximately 95% found once. Sequencing input: naive CD4+ T cells from PBMCs. Subset reported: CD45RA+ positively selected. The receptor comes from a young man in good health. Some clones in this sample may be carry-over from other donors' samples. The chain links TRBV5-1 to TRBJ1-5; no reliable D call. The CDR3 reads CASKEGAHNQPQHF. The CDR3 nucleotides are TGCGCCAGCAAAGAGGGCGCGCACAATCAGCCCCAGCATTTT.